This T cell receptor (beta chain) was captured by sequencing in a study of T cell responses to AZD1222 COVID-19 vaccine. Study results and limitations: Spike-specific TCR breadth and depth grew following two AZD1222 doses. Spike was spanned by vaccine-associated CD4 TCRs, which were dominant at 160-218 and 743-854. In a largely white British group with more females than males, clonal diversity was possibly underestimated.

The table came from immunoSEQ multiplex PCR; TCRdb's copy has only in-frame clones and leaves some out. The profile shows tens of thousands of clones, 93% of them singletons. The CDR3 is 15 amino acids. The ends lost 2 bases at V and 5 bases at J; junction bases unmatched: 4. The germline CDR1 and CDR2 sequences are SNHLY and FYNNEI. On this clone: Its antigen is undetermined.

This chain connects TRBV2 to TRBJ2-5, with 11 bases identical to TRBD2. The TCR originated in an adult in good health. The source was peripheral blood, collected on day 0 of AZD1222 vaccination. CDR3 protein: CASSEPLAGAETQYF. CDR3 sequence (DNA): TGTGCCAGCAGTGAACCACTAGCGGGAGCTGAGACCCAGTACTTC.